The T cell receptor (beta chain) under discussion was sequenced for a study of shared clonotypes between healthy human individuals. CD45RO-negative, CCR7-selected cells formed the naive CD8 fraction, which excluded terminally differentiated effector memory CD45RA+ cells. This table comes from immunoSEQ multiplex PCR, and its TCRdb copy is limited to in-frame clones, with some not included. The sample consists of about 2.1 million clones, around 93% of them appearing once. Germline CDR1 reads SQVTM; CDR2 reads ANQGSEA. This CDR3 is built from 12 residues. Source material: naive CD8+ T cells from PBMCs. The receptor comes from a man in his late teens or twenties in good health. Some clones in this sample may be carry-over from other donors' samples. The V call is TRBV29-1, the J call TRBJ2-7, with D tentatively TRBD2 (5 bases). CDR3 bases: TGCAGTGGAGGTATCTCACCCTACGAGCAGTACTTC. Translated, it gives CSGGISPYEQYF.